The clone carrying this T cell receptor (beta chain) was counted only a few times. Its specificity is unknown. TCRdb itself ran the 5' RACE reads through MiXCR, one entry per CDR3 protein. The sample lists approximately 220,000 distinct CDR3 sequences; roughly 7.5% were seen once. This record comes from a study of identical twins. Study-level points and caveats: Memory repertoires lacked the insertion deficit that abundant cord blood beta clonotypes showed.

The CDR3 runs to 17 residues. V was cut by 1 base and J by 4 bases, with 16 bases left in between. Germline V gene data show CDR1 as LNHNV and CDR2 as YYDKDF (reference sequence). These data were likewise used in another study, on yellow fever vaccine responses in identical twins.

Sequenced input: memory (CD45RO+) T cells sorted from blood. This sequence joins TRBV15 and TRBJ2-2; tentative D call: TRBD1 (6 bases). The receptor was isolated from a woman between 18 and 29 years old in good health. The CDR3, as DNA: TGTGCCACCAGCAGAGTCGTGGGGGCTGGCGGCACCGGGGAGCTGTTTTTT. Translation: CATSRVVGAGGTGELFF.